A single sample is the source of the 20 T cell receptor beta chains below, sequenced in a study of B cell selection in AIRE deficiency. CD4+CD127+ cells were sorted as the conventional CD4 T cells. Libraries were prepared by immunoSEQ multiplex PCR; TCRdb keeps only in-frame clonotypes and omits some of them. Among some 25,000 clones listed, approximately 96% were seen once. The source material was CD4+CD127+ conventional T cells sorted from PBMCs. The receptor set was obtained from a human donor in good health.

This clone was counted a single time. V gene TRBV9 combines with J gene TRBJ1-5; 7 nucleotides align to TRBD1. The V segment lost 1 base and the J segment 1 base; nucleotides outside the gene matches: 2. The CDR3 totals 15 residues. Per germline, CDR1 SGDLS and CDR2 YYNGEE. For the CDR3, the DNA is TGTGCCAGCAGCGTAACGGGACAGAGCAATCAGCCCCAGCATTTT. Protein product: CASSVTGQSNQPQHF.

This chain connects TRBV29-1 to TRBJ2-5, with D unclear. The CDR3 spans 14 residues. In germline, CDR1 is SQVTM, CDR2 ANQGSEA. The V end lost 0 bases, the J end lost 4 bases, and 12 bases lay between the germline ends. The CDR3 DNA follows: TGCAGCGTTGAAGATCCCGAAGGCGGAGAGACCCAGTACTTC. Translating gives CSVEDPEGGETQYF.

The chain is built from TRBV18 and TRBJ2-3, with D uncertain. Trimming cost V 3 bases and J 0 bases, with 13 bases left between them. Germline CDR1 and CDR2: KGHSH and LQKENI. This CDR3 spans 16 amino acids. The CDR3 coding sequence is TGTGCCAGCTCACCTTCGGGCGGATCTAGCACAGATACGCAGTATTTT. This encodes CASSPSGGSSTDTQYF.

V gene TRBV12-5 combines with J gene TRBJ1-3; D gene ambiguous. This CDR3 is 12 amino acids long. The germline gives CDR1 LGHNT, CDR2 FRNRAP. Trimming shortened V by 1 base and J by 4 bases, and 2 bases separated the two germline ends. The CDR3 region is CASGLGGNTIYF. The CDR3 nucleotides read TGTGCTAGTGGTTTGGGAGGAAACACCATATATTTT.

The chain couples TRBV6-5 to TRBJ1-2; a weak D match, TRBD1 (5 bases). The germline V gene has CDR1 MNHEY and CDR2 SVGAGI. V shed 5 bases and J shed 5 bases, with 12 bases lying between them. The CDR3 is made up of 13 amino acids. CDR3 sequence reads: CASSPEGPYGYTF. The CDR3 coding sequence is TGTGCCAGCAGTCCCGAGGGACCTTATGGCTACACCTTC.

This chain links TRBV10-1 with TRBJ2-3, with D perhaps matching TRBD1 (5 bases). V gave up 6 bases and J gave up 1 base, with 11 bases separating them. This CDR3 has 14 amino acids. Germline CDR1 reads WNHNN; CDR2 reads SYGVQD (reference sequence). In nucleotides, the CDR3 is TGCGCCAGCAGCAGACAAGGGGGCACAGATACGCAGTATTTT. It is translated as CASSRQGGTDTQYF.

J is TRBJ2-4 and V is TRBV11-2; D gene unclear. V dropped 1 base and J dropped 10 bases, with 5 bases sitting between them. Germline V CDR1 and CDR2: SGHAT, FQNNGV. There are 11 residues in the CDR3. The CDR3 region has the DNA TGTGCCAGCAGCTTAGGGGTAATTCAGTACTTC. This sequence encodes CASSLGVIQYF.

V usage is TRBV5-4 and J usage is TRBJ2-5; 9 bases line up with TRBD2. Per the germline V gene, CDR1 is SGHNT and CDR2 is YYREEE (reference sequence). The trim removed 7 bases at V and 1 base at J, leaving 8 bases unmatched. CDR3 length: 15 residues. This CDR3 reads CASRAGGDSQETQYF. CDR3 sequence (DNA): TGTGCCAGCCGTGCGGGGGGGGACTCCCAAGAGACCCAGTACTTC.

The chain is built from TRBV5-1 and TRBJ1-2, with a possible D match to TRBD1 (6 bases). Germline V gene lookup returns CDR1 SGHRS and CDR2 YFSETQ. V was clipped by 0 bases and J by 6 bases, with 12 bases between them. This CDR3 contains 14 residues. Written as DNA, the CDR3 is TGCGCCAGCAGCTTGGACGACAGGTTCCATGGCTACACCTTC. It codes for CASSLDDRFHGYTF.

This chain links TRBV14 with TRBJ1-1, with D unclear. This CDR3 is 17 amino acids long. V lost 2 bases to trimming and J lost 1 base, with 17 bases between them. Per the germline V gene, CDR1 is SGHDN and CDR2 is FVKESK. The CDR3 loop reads CASSQSRGGSGNTEAFF. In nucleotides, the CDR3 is TGTGCCAGCAGCCAAAGTCGAGGAGGGTCGGGGAACACTGAAGCTTTCTTT.

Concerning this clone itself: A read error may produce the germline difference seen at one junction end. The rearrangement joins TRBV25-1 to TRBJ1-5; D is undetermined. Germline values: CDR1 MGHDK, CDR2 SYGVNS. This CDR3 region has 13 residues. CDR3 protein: CRVYRNSNQPQHF. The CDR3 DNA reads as TGCCGGGTATACCGCAACAGCAATCAGCCCCAGCATTTT.

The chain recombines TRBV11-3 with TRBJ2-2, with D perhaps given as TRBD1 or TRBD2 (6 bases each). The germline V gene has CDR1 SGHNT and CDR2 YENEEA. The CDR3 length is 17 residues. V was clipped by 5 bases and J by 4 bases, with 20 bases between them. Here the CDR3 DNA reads TGTGCCAGCAGCATTAGAGGGGGGCCGGGTACCACCGGGGAGCTGTTTTTT. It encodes CASSIRGGPGTTGELFF.

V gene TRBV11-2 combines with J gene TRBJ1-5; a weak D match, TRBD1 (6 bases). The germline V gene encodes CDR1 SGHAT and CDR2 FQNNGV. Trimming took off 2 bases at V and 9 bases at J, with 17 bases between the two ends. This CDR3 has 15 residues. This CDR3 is CASSLSGGGLSPQHF. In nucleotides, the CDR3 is TGTGCCAGCAGCTTATCTGGGGGGGGGCTGTCGCCCCAGCATTTT.

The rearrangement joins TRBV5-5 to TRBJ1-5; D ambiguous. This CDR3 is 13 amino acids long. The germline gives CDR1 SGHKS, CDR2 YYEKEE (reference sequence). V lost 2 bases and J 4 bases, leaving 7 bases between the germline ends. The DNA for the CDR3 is TGTGCCAGCAGCTTCGACCCGAATCAGCCCCAGCATTTT. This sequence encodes CASSFDPNQPQHF.

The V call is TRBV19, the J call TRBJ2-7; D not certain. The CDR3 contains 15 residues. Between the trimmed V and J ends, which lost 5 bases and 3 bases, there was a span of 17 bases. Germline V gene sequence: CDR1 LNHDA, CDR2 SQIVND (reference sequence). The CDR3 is CASSSPGKPSYEQYF. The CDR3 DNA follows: TGTGCCAGTAGTTCCCCCGGCAAGCCGAGCTACGAGCAGTACTTC.

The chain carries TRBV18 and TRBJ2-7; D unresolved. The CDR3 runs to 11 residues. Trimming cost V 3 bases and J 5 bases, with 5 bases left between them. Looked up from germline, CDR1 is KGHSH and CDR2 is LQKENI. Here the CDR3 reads CASSPADEQYF. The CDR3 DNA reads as TGTGCCAGCTCACCCGCGGACGAGCAGTACTTC.

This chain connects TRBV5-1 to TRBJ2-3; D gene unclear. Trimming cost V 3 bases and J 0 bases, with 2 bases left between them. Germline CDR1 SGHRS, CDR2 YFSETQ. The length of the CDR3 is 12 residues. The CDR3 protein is CASSSSTDTQYF. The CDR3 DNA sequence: TGCGCCAGCAGCTCCAGCACAGATACGCAGTATTTT.

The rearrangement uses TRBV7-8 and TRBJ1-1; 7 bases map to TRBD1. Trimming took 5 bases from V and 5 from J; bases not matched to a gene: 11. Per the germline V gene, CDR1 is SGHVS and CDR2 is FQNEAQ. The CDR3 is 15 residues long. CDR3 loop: CASSRQGGAKTEAFF. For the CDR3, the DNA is TGTGCCAGCAGCCGACAGGGAGGCGCGAAGACTGAAGCTTTCTTT.

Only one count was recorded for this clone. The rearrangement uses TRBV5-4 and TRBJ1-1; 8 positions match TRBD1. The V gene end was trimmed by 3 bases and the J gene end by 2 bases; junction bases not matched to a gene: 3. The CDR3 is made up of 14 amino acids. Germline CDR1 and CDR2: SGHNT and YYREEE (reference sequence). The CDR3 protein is CASSWGQDNTEAFF. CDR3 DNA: TGTGCCAGCAGCTGGGGACAGGACAACACTGAAGCTTTCTTT.

Here the CDR3 DNA reads TGTGCCAGTAGTATAGTGCAGACCAACTATGGCTACACCTTC. Translated: CASSIVQTNYGYTF. The V gene is TRBV19, the J gene TRBJ1-2; no clear D. This CDR3 has 14 residues. CDR1 LNHDA and CDR2 SQIVND come from the germline V gene (reference sequence). Between the trimmed V and J ends, which lost 1 base and 2 bases, there was a span of 8 bases.